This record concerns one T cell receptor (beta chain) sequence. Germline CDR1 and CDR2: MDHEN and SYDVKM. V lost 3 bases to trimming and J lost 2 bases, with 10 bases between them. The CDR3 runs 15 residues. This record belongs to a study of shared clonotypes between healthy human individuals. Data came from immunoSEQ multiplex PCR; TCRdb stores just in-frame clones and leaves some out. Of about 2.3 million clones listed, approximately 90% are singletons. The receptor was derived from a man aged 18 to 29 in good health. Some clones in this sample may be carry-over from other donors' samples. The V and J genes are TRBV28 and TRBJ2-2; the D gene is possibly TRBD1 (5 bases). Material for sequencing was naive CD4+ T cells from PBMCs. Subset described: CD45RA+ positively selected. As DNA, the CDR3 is TGTGCCAGCAGTTTTTTCAGGGCAAACACCGGGGAGCTGTTTTTT. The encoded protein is CASSFFRANTGELFF.